This TCR beta chain was obtained from a study of molecular identifiers for immune sequencing clone quantification. Naive CD8 libraries were made from 20,000 to 1,000,000 sorted cells, and they used 10%, 30% or 50% RNA. The CD8+CD4-CCR7+CD45RA+ phenotype defined the sorted naive CD8 T cells. This clonotype turned up a few times. Trimming pared 6 bases from V and 0 bases from J, leaving 16 bases between. CDR3 length equals 16 residues. Germline CDR1 LNHDA, CDR2 SQIVND (reference sequence). As previously described, bulk TCR libraries were made using listed TCR primers. TCRdb used MiXCR to reprocess the PCR reads, holding one entry per CDR3 protein. Of 550,000 to 750,000 distinct CDR3 sequences in the sample, 15% to 20% were seen once.

Material for sequencing was naive CD8+ T cells from blood, with Jurkat cell RNA spiked in. Subset reported: FACS-sorted CD8+CD4-CCR7+CD45RA+ naive T cells. This chain connects TRBV19 to TRBJ2-3, with a tentative D call TRBD2 (6 bases). This sequence was found in a human donor in good health. Some libraries in this study had Jurkat cell RNA spiked in. The chain's CDR3 is CASSRRGGTSTDTQYF. The CDR3 coding sequence is TGTGCCAGTAGCCGGAGGGGCGGAACTAGCACAGATACGCAGTATTTT.